The rows below give T cell receptor beta chains drawn from one sample of a study of human T cells and chemical hapten exposure. TCRdb re-called the 5' RACE reads through MiXCR, storing one row per CDR3 protein. The table lists 120,000 to 150,000 distinct CDR3 sequences, approximately 4% of them singletons. The receptors shown here come from a female donor in good health. CDR3s leave out the opening cysteine and the closing phenylalanine or tryptophan. Fields, in order: V gene, J gene, CDR3 protein.

TRBV23-1	TRBJ2-3	ASSLASGETDTQY
TRBV12-3/TRBV12-4	TRBJ2-3	ASSLGSSGYTDTQY
TRBV10-2	TRBJ2-7	ASSANRDEQY
TRBV5-1	TRBJ2-6	ASRHRDASSGANVLT
TRBV6-1	TRBJ2-3	ASSELTSGNTDTQY
TRBV6-2/TRBV6-3	TRBJ2-3	ASSYLLPSGGGRSTDTQY
TRBV6-2/TRBV6-3	TRBJ1-2	ASSYSTTAPYGYT
TRBV6-6	TRBJ2-4	ASSYSSGGFKNIQY
TRBV20-1	TRBJ2-7	SARDARGPSSYEQY
TRBV20-1	TRBJ1-6	SATRDRVWSGFIPLH
TRBV28	TRBJ2-6	ASSLLQGVGANVLT
TRBV7-2	TRBJ2-1	ASSLSGGAYEQF
TRBV29-1	TRBJ1-2	SVRFRGTGAQYGYT
TRBV10-3	TRBJ2-2	AIKPTDDQLGAGELF
TRBV20-1	TRBJ1-2	SARGTGGDYGYT
TRBV6-1	TRBJ1-3	ASNAGLYGNTIY
TRBV28	TRBJ2-2	ASSFSWGNTGELF
TRBV9	TRBJ1-3	ASSATGGYTIY
TRBV11-1	TRBJ2-5	ASTNGPDGWGTQY
TRBV5-1	TRBJ2-3	ASSFQGSADTQY
TRBV20-1	TRBJ1-4	SASVAFNEKLF
TRBV27	TRBJ2-7	APRPAGTGDFSSYEQY
TRBV11-1	TRBJ2-3	ASSFIITDTQY
TRBV20-1	TRBJ2-1	SVPPSGGGGNEQF
TRBV13	TRBJ2-3	ASSSGLAGAPDTQY
TRBV2	TRBJ2-5	ASSGTRQETQY
TRBV11-3	TRBJ2-1	ASSQTGHEQF
TRBV7-9	TRBJ2-1	ASSLVGRSSYNEQF
TRBV6-2/TRBV6-3	TRBJ2-2	ASSSAGGQNTGELF
TRBV12-3/TRBV12-4	TRBJ2-7	ASRPPRAGGPGEQY
TRBV7-8	TRBJ2-2	ASSLDPRGTGELF
TRBV11-1	TRBJ2-1	ASSLALKNEQF
TRBV6-2/TRBV6-3	TRBJ2-5	ASSYMTSYETQY
TRBV7-2	TRBJ2-3	ASSSPMRRASGGTDTQY
TRBV20-1	TRBJ2-1	SAGIMLDEQF
TRBV3-1	TRBJ2-2	ASSRTFRINTGELF
TRBV20-1	TRBJ2-1	SAPGEVNDEQF
TRBV6-2/TRBV6-3	TRBJ1-1	ASRTWRDMNTEAF
TRBV28	TRBJ1-1	ASSPLRTGLVLGAF
TRBV29-1	TRBJ1-2	SVEDRGNYGYT
TRBV20-1	TRBJ1-5	SAREGRDQPQH
TRBV28	TRBJ1-5	ASSFEEGNSPNQPQH
TRBV5-5	TRBJ1-2	ASSPDGYYGYT
TRBV10-3	TRBJ2-3	ATRDRGADTQY
TRBV6-5	TRBJ2-5	ASSPGDSKETQY
TRBV28	TRBJ2-7	ASSLGLAVTYEQY
TRBV9	TRBJ2-1	ASSVVEGQGNYNEQF
TRBV19	TRBJ2-4	ASSLQRLAKNIQY
TRBV7-9	TRBJ1-4	ASSLDRTGRANEKLF
TRBV2	TRBJ1-2	ASSDGAGGYGYT
TRBV7-2	TRBJ1-1	ASSLAPSGEAF
TRBV5-1	TRBJ2-7	ASSGGTTVTMGEQY
TRBV6-5	TRBJ2-2	ASYWDSLNLNTGELF
TRBV11-3	TRBJ1-5	AGPLCSMDQPQH
TRBV2	TRBJ1-5	ASSEPAAGGIILNQPQH
TRBV18	TRBJ2-7	ASSPDRARAYEQY
TRBV6-6	TRBJ1-5	ASRDGQFDQPQH
TRBV29-1	TRBJ2-5	SVEKGLRETQY